A selection of T cell receptor beta chains follows, all from one sample in a study of blood T cell repertoires in COVID-19. Here immunoSEQ multiplex PCR was the method, and the copy in TCRdb shows in-frame clones only, minus some. The sample holds 15,000 or so clones, roughly 90% seen once. Sequencing input: peripheral blood. The receptors originated from a man aged 45-65 years with active COVID-19. Each CDR3 is given with its conserved first and last residue. D genes are given only for firm matches. Clone size is stated in some rows and not others, as once, few, many or a class when expanded.

>TRBJ1-3|TRBV2|-|-|15
CASSRGQFRGNTIYF
TGTGCCAGCAGTCGTGGACAATTTCGGGGAAACACCATATATTTT
>TRBJ2-1|TRBV6-1|-|-|18
CASSEVEGRSRLNNEQFF
TGTGCCAGCAGTGAAGTGGAGGGGAGGTCTCGATTAAACAATGAGCAGTTCTTC
>TRBJ2-4|TRBV2|-|-|15
CASSERGPGKNIQYF
TGTGCCAGCAGTGAACGGGGTCCGGGCAAAAACATTCAGTACTTC
>TRBJ2-1|TRBV28|-|-|15
CASSLDYRVYNEQFF
TGTGCCAGCAGTTTGGACTACCGGGTCTACAATGAGCAGTTCTTC
>TRBJ2-3|TRBV18|TRBD1|-|16
CASSHRTGTYVDTQYF
TGTGCCAGCTCACATCGGACAGGGACCTATGTCGATACGCAGTATTTT
>TRBJ2-1|TRBV2|-|-|13
CASMRLAYNEQFF
TGTGCCAGCATGAGGCTAGCCTACAATGAGCAGTTCTTC
>TRBJ2-3|TRBV5-4|TRBD2|-|16
CASSLGGGRVGDTQYF
TGTGCCAGCAGCTTGGGGGGTGGGAGGGTTGGAGATACGCAGTATTTT
>TRBJ1-2|TRBV28|TRBD1|-|14
CASSFWQGAGGYTF
TGTGCCAGCAGTTTCTGGCAGGGGGCTGGGGGCTACACCTTC
>TRBJ1-1|TRBV5-4|-|-|14
CASSSDSAFTEAFF
TGTGCCAGCAGCTCGGACAGCGCCTTCACTGAAGCTTTCTTT
>TRBJ2-7|TRBV12-5|TRBD2|-|14
CASGPSGAAYEQYF
TGTGCTAGTGGTCCTAGCGGTGCGGCATACGAGCAGTACTTC
>TRBJ1-2|TRBV7-9|TRBD1|-|14
CASSLTGGVYGYTF
TGTGCCAGCAGCTTAACAGGGGGGGTCTATGGCTACACCTTC
>TRBJ2-1|TRBV11-1|TRBD2|-|16
CASSLEYGGWNNEQFF
TGTGCCAGCAGCTTAGAGTACGGGGGGTGGAACAATGAGCAGTTCTTC
>TRBJ2-1|TRBV19|-|-|14
CASSIALNYNEQFF
TGTGCCAGTAGTATAGCCCTAAACTACAATGAGCAGTTCTTC
>TRBJ1-3|TRBV5-8|-|few|14
CASSFRYSGNTIYF
TGTGCCAGCAGCTTCCGGTACTCTGGAAACACCATATATTTT
>TRBJ2-5|TRBV24-1|TRBD2|once|16
CATSDFGRGSGETQYF
TGTGCCACCAGTGATTTTGGGCGGGGGTCAGGGGAGACCCAGTACTTC